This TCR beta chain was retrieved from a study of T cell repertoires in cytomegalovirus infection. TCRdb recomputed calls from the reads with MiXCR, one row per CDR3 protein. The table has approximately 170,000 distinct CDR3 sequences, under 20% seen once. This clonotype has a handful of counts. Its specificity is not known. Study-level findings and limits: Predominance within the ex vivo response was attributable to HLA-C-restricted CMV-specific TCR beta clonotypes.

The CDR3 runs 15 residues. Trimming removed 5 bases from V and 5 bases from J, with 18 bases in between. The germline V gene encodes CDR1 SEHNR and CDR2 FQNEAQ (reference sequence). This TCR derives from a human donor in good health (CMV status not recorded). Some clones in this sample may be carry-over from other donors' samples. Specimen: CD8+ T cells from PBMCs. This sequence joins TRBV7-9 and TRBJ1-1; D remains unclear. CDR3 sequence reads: CASSPSDTVRTEAFF. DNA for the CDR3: TGTGCCAGCAGCCCGTCGGATACCGTTCGGACTGAAGCTTTCTTT.